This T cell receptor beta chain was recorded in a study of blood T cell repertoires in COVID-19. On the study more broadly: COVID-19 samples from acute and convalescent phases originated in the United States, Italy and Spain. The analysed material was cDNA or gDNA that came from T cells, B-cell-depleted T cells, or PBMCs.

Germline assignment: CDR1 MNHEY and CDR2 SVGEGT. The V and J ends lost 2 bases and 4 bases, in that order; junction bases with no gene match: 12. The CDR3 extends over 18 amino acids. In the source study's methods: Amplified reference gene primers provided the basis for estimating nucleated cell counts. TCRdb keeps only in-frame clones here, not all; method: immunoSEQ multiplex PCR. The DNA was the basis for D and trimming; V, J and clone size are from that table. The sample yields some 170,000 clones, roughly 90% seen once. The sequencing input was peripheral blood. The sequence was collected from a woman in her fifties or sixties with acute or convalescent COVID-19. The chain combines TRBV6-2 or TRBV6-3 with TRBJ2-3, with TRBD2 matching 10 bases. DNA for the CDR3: TGTGCCAGCAGTTACCCGGTCCGACTAGCGGGTTCGGCAGATACGCAGTATTTT. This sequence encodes CASSYPVRLAGSADTQYF.